This entry lists 10 T cell receptor beta chains sequenced from one sample in a study of monozygotic twins with inflammatory bowel disease. After re-calling the 5' RACE reads, TCRdb lists one entry per CDR3 protein, DNA absent. The ten top clones account for 2% to 2.5%, within a sample of approximately 330,000 distinct CDR3 sequences. The sequenced material came from blood. These receptors came from a human donor with ulcerative colitis or Crohn's disease, or a healthy co-twin of an affected twin (not recorded which).

This CDR3 is CASSYRQGQETQYF. This sequence joins TRBV5-1 and TRBJ2-5; TCRdb designates TRBD1, a call that cannot be tested without DNA. Germline-derived CDR1 and CDR2 are SGHRS and YFSETQ. The CDR3 runs 14 residues.

The rearrangement joins TRBV20-1 to TRBJ1-5. Germline values: CDR1 DFQATT, CDR2 SNEGSKA (reference sequence). The CDR3 sequence is 12 residues long. This CDR3 is CSVSALNQPQHF.

The chain has TRBV7-2 and TRBJ2-1; as DNA is missing, the TRBD2 call by TCRdb cannot be tested. This CDR3 has 16 residues. CDR1 SGHTA and CDR2 FQGNSA come from the germline V gene. CDR3 in amino acids: CASSFWGLKGVNEQFF.

J is TRBJ2-2 and V is TRBV6-5; no DNA is available, so the TRBD1 call from TCRdb remains unchecked. The CDR3 is 14 residues long. Germline CDR1 is MNHEY and CDR2 is SVGAGI. The CDR3 here is CASSYDRGTGELFF.

The rearrangement uses TRBV5-1 and TRBJ2-5; checking the TCRdb D call of TRBD1 is not possible without DNA. This CDR3 spans 16 amino acids. The germline V gene encodes CDR1 SGHRS and CDR2 YFSETQ. The CDR3 spells CASSFSGTPPQETQYF.

V gene TRBV9 combines with J gene TRBJ2-7; as DNA is missing, the TRBD1 call by TCRdb cannot be tested. Germline lookup yields CDR1 SGDLS and CDR2 YYNGEE. The CDR3 covers 13 residues. The CDR3 here is CASSLRAGNEQYF.

The rearrangement uses TRBV12-3 or TRBV12-4 and TRBJ1-6; TCRdb reports TRBD1, a call that lacks DNA to check it against. The CDR3 has 13 residues. Here the CDR3 reads CASLRGGVSPLHF.

The rearrangement uses TRBV28 and TRBJ1-6; TCRdb returns TRBD1, unconfirmable since there is no DNA. Per germline, CDR1 MDHEN and CDR2 SYDVKM. CDR3 size: 11 residues. CDR3 loop: CASSEQGPLHF. Looking up the rest from reference TRBV28 and TRBJ1-6 gives the full variable domain: DVKVTQSSRYLVKRTGEKVFLECVQDMDHENMFWYRQDPGLGLRLIYFSYDVKMKEKGDIPEGYSVSREKKERFSLILESASTNQTSMYLCASSEQGPLHFGNGTRLTVT.

V and J are TRBV2 and TRBJ1-1. Germline loops: CDR1 SNHLY, CDR2 FYNNEI. The CDR3 covers 13 residues. CDR3 sequence reads: CASSEPVNTEAFF.

The CDR3: CASSPEAGGYTF. The chain is built from TRBV3-1 and TRBJ1-2. There are 12 residues in the CDR3. In germline, CDR1 is LGHDT, CDR2 YNNKEL (reference sequence). The variable domain in full, with the rest retrieved from reference TRBV3-1 and TRBJ1-2, is DTAVSQTPKYLVTQMGNDKSIKCEQNLGHDTMYWYKQDSKKFLKIMFSYNNKELIINETVPNRFSPKSPDKAHLNLHINSLELGDSAVYFCASSPEAGGYTFGSGTRLTVV.